The 20 T cell receptor beta chains in this list originate from one sample, sequenced in a study of blood T cell repertoires in COVID-19. Some clones are missing from TCRdb's copy, which holds only in-frame ones; the method was immunoSEQ multiplex PCR. The sample has about 99,000 clones, around 83% seen once. The sequenced material came from peripheral blood. The receptors were gathered from a woman aged 60-75 years in a cohort sampled during active or convalescent COVID-19.

For this clone: The germline gene is not matched at one end of the junction; a read error may be the cause. J is TRBJ2-1 and V is TRBV7-7, with TRBD2 as a possible D gene (5 bases). This CDR3 region has 15 residues. The germline V gene has CDR1 SSHAT and CDR2 FNYEAQ (reference sequence). CDR3 bases: TGTGCTAGCAGCTCCTTTAGCGCTAATTACAATGAGCAGTTCTTC. As protein: CASSSFSANYNEQFF.

The chain uses TRBV5-5 and TRBJ1-1; the D gene is possibly TRBD1 (6 bases). The CDR3 runs 14 residues. V was pared by 0 bases and J by 7 bases, with 13 bases between. CDR1 and CDR2 from the germline V gene are SGHKS and YYEKEE (reference sequence). This CDR3 is CASSLGQGSGEAFF. CDR3 in DNA: TGTGCCAGCAGCTTGGGCCAGGGGAGCGGTGAAGCTTTCTTT.

On this clone: The sample holds other DNA sequences that translate to the same CDR3. The V gene is TRBV6-5, the J gene TRBJ1-1; TRBD1 might be the D (5 bases). CDR3 length: 13 amino acids. V was pared by 3 bases and J by 7 bases, with 12 bases between. The V gene's germline CDR1 is MNHEY and CDR2 SVGAGI. The DNA of the CDR3 is TGTGCCAGCAGTTATTCAGGGAGGGGTGAAGCTTTCTTT. Translated: CASSYSGRGEAFF.

V and J are TRBV3-1 (or the pseudogene TRBV3-2) and TRBJ1-3; D gene uncertain. CDR3 size: 13 residues. Germline V CDR1 and CDR2: LGHDT, YNNKEL (reference sequence). The V end was cut by 4 bases, the J end by 0 bases, with 4 bases between. The CDR3 region is CASSPLSGNTIYF. The CDR3 bases are TGTGCCAGCAGCCCTCTCTCTGGAAACACCATATATTTT.

The CDR3 region is CASNEYQGLDSEAFF. CDR3 DNA sequence: TGTGCCAGCAACGAGTACCAGGGTTTGGACAGTGAAGCTTTCTTT. The V call is TRBV27, the J call TRBJ1-1; D may be TRBD1 (6 bases). The CDR3 is made up of 15 amino acids. The germline V and J ends were trimmed by 7 bases and 7 bases, with 22 bases remaining between them. The germline V gene has CDR1 MNHEY and CDR2 SMNVEV (reference sequence).

The rearrangement uses TRBV24-1 and TRBJ1-5; unclear D gene. With 0 bases removed from V and 2 bases from J, the gap between germline ends came to 10 bases. This CDR3 has 16 amino acids. From germline, CDR1 is KGHDR and CDR2 SFDVKD. This chain's CDR3 is CATSDLLLRGNQPQHF. The CDR3 DNA sequence: TGTGCCACCAGTGATTTGCTGTTACGGGGCAATCAGCCCCAGCATTTT.

V is TRBV28 and J is TRBJ2-5, with D possibly TRBD1 on 5 matching bases. Deletions cut 7 bases from V and 1 base from J, with 10 bases between. The CDR3 sequence is 13 residues long. The germline gives CDR1 MDHEN, CDR2 SYDVKM. CDR3 protein: CASNQGIQETQYF. The CDR3 nucleotides are TGTGCCAGCAATCAGGGCATCCAAGAGACCCAGTACTTC.

The rearrangement links TRBV6-5 to TRBJ1-2; D might be TRBD1 (6 bases). There are 15 residues in the CDR3. The germline V gene encodes CDR1 MNHEY and CDR2 SVGAGI. V lost 5 bases and J lost 0, with 13 bases in between. The CDR3 loop is CASSTRTVPNYGYTF. The CDR3, as DNA: TGTGCCAGCAGTACCCGGACAGTACCTAACTATGGCTACACCTTC.

The chain is built from TRBV12-5 and TRBJ1-1; the D is unclear. The V end was cut by 5 bases, the J end by 7 bases, with 14 bases between. CDR1 and CDR2 (germline): LGHNT, FRNRAP. The CDR3 length is 13 residues. DNA of the CDR3: TGTGCTAGTGGTCCCCCTGCCCTAGTTGAAGCTTTCTTT. It translates to CASGPPALVEAFF. The complete variable domain, with remaining parts taken from reference TRBV12-5 and TRBJ1-1, reads DARVTQTPRHKVTEMGQEVTMRCQPILGHNTVFWYRQTMMQGLELLAYFRNRAPLDDSGMPKDRFSAEMPDATLATLKIQPSEPRDSAVYFCASGPPALVEAFFGQGTRLTVV.

The gene calls are TRBV7-2 and TRBJ1-1; TRBD1 might be the D (6 bases). The V and J ends lost 5 bases and 10 bases respectively, with 14 bases between them. The CDR3 totals 12 residues. CDR1 is SGHTA, CDR2 FQGNSA, per germline. The CDR3 region is CASSRDRSLAFF. The DNA for the CDR3 is TGTGCCAGCAGCCGCGACAGGAGTTTAGCTTTCTTT.

CDR3 sequence reads: CASSLRGLGNSNYGYTF. The DNA of the CDR3 is TGTGCCAGCAGCTTAAGGGGTCTGGGAAACTCCAACTATGGCTACACCTTC. The chain couples TRBV7-9 to TRBJ1-2; possible D gene TRBD1, 5 bases. Germline V lookup: CDR1 SEHNR, CDR2 FQNEAQ (reference sequence). The ends were cut back, 2 bases at V and 2 bases at J, with 18 bases in the middle. This CDR3 is 17 amino acids long. Based on the CDR3 plus reference TRBV7-9 and TRBJ1-2, the full variable domain is DTGVSQNPRHKITKRGQNVTFRCDPISEHNRLYWYRQTLGQGPEFLTYFQNEAQLEKSRLLSDRFSAERPKGSFSTLEIQRTEQGDSAMYLCASSLRGLGNSNYGYTFGSGTRLTVV.

The chain has TRBV15 and TRBJ1-4; D not resolved. With 1 base removed from V and 2 bases from J, the gap between germline ends came to 8 bases. This CDR3 region has 15 residues. Germline V gene lookup returns CDR1 LNHNV and CDR2 YYDKDF (reference sequence). CDR3 residues: CATSRAFITNEKLFF. The CDR3 nucleotides read TGTGCCACCAGCAGAGCTTTTATCACTAATGAAAAACTGTTTTTT.

This clone was observed a handful of times. This chain links TRBV6-5 with TRBJ2-7; TRBD2 matches at 7 bases. The V gene's germline CDR1 is MNHEY and CDR2 SVGAGI. This CDR3 has 13 residues. V lost 7 bases to trimming and J lost 3 bases; unmatched junction nucleotides: 6. The CDR3 is CASTEGGVYEQYF. In DNA, the CDR3 is TGTGCCAGCACCGAGGGAGGGGTCTACGAGCAGTACTTC.

This chain's CDR3 is CASSVGRDRHNEQFF. The CDR3, as DNA: TGTGCCAGCAGCGTAGGCCGGGACAGACACAATGAGCAGTTCTTC. V is TRBV9 and J is TRBJ2-1; 7 bases map to TRBD1. The length of the CDR3 is 15 residues. The germline CDR1 and CDR2 sequences are SGDLS and YYNGEE. Losses at the gene ends were 0 bases for V and 5 bases for J; bases not matched to a gene: 5.

The gene calls are TRBV2 and TRBJ1-5; 7 bases are a match to TRBD1. Germline assignment: CDR1 SNHLY and CDR2 FYNNEI. The CDR3 consists of 14 residues. V lost 6 bases and J lost 6; bases outside the gene matches: 8. For the CDR3, the DNA is TGTGCCAGCAGGGATACAGGGGTCGGTCAGCCCCAGCATTTT. It yields the protein CASRDTGVGQPQHF.

This clone was seen more than once but under ten times. The genes are TRBV28 and TRBJ2-7, with 11 bases matching TRBD2. V lost 6 bases, J lost 0 bases, and 1 base stayed unmatched. CDR3 length equals 14 residues. CDR1 and CDR2 (germline): MDHEN, SYDVKM. The CDR3 DNA follows: TGTGCCAGCAGAGGACTAGCGGGCTCCTACGAGCAGTACTTC. Amino acids: CASRGLAGSYEQYF.

The chain recombines TRBV3-1 (or the pseudogene TRBV3-2) with TRBJ1-6, with no clear D. Trimming cost V 0 bases and J 3 bases, with 3 bases left between them. CDR3 size: 14 residues. Looked up from germline, CDR1 is LGHDT and CDR2 is YNNKEL (reference sequence). The CDR3 coding sequence is TGTGCCAGCAGCCAAGACGGCTATAATTCACCCCTCCACTTT. Its protein product is CASSQDGYNSPLHF.

This clone was found a few times. In DNA, the CDR3 is TGTGCCAGCAGCCAAGCGCCCCAGGGGCCCTACGAGCAGTACTTC. This codes for CASSQAPQGPYEQYF. J is TRBJ2-7 and V is TRBV3-1 (or the pseudogene TRBV3-2), with a possible D match to TRBD1 (6 bases). This CDR3 region has 15 residues. Germline V gene data show CDR1 as LGHDT and CDR2 as YNNKEL (reference sequence). V lost 1 base and J 2 bases, leaving 12 bases between the germline ends.

This chain uses TRBV7-2 with TRBJ2-5; D gene unclear. V was clipped by 1 base and J by 2 bases, with 8 bases between them. This CDR3 spans 14 amino acids. In germline, CDR1 is SGHTA, CDR2 FQGNSA. CDR3 loop: CASSLVSLQETQYF. CDR3 nucleotides: TGTGCCAGCAGCTTAGTCTCTCTACAAGAGACCCAGTACTTC.

The chain employs TRBV18 and TRBJ2-3; no reliable D call. Germline CDR1 is KGHSH and CDR2 is LQKENI. CDR3 size: 14 residues. Trimming pared 1 base from V and 0 bases from J, leaving 5 bases between. DNA of the CDR3: TGTGCCAGCTCACCACTTGCGAGCACAGATACGCAGTATTTT. Translating gives CASSPLASTDTQYF.